This T cell receptor beta chain was found in a study of human T cells and chemical hapten exposure. Trimming took off 0 bases at V and 3 bases at J, with 12 bases between the two ends. The CDR3 is 15 amino acids. Germline V lookup: CDR1 SGDLS, CDR2 YYNGEE. Time point given: patch test 2, 6 weeks after DPC sensitization. Treatment specified: therapeutic diphenylcyclopropenone sensitization with weekly scalp DPC. This clonotype was counted ten times or more. The library attached unique molecular identifiers to individual cDNA molecules. TCRdb redid the calling of the RACE reads with MiXCR, one entry per CDR3 protein. The profile shows more than 75,000 distinct CDR3 sequences, roughly a tenth of them singletons.

The source was whole blood, collected in connection with sensitization to the hapten diphenylcyclopropenone (DPC). This clonotype originated in a woman aged 25 to 45 with alopecia areata. Some clones in this sample may be carry-over from other donors' samples. The rearrangement uses TRBV9 and TRBJ1-1, with D perhaps TRBD1 (5 bases). The CDR3: CASSVEGLGDTEAFF. In nucleotides, the CDR3 is TGTGCCAGCAGCGTAGAAGGCCTAGGGGACACTGAAGCTTTCTTT.